This TCR beta chain was sequenced during a study of shared clonotypes between healthy human individuals. This CDR3 is built from 14 residues. V shed 7 bases and J shed 5 bases, with 18 bases lying between them. Germline V gene data show CDR1 as SGHRS and CDR2 as YFSETQ. Caucasian adults living in Nashville, Tennessee, provided all samples. A CD45RA-negative memory subset and a CD45RA+ naive subset were separated from the CD4+ cells. When replicate PCRs were run on sorted subsets, they used about 220 ng DNA, approximately 27,000 T cell genomes. Some clones are missing from TCRdb's copy, which holds only in-frame ones; the method was immunoSEQ multiplex PCR. In the table there are over 2 million clones, 92% of which are singletons. Overall study findings and caveats: What limited the represented genetic and exposure-history diversity was the small number of donors.

As regards this clone: Its antigen is as yet unknown.

Input material: naive CD4+ T cells from PBMCs. Subset denoted: CD45RA+ positively selected. The origin of this receptor is a man between 18 and 29 years old in good health. Some clones in this sample may be carry-over from other donors' samples. The V gene is TRBV5-1, the J gene TRBJ2-5; no clear D. The CDR3 loop is CASSRLSSGETQYF. Written as DNA, the CDR3 is TGCGCCAGCTCTCGGCTCTCCTCCGGGGAGACCCAGTACTTC.